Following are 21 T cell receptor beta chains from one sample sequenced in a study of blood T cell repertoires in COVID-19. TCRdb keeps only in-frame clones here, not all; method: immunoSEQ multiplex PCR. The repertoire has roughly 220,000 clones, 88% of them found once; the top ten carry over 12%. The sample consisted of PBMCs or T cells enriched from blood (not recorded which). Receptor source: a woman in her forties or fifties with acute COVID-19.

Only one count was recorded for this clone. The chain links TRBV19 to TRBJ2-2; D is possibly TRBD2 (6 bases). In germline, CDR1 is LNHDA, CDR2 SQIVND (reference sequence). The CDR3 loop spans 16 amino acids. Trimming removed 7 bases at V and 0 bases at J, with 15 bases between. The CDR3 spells CASIPRRGTNTGELFF. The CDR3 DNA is TGTGCCAGTATTCCTAGACGGGGGACGAACACCGGGGAGCTGTTTTTT.

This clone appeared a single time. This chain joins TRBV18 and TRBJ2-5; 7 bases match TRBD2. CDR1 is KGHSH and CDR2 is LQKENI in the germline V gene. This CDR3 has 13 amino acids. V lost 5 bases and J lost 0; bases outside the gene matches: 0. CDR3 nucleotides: TGTGCCAGCTCAACTAGCGACCAAGAGACCCAGTACTTC. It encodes CASSTSDQETQYF.

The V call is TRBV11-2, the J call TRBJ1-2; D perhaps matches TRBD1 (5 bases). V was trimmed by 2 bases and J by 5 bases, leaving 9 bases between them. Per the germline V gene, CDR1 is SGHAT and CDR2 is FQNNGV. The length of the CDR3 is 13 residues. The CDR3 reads CASSLQGKYGYTF. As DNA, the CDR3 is TGTGCCAGCAGCTTACAGGGAAAATATGGCTACACCTTC. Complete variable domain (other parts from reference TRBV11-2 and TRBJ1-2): EAGVAQSPRYKIIEKRQSVAFWCNPISGHATLYWYQQILGQGPKLLIQFQNNGVVDDSQLPKDRFSAERLKGVDSTLKIQPAKLEDSAVYLCASSLQGKYGYTFGSGTRLTVV.

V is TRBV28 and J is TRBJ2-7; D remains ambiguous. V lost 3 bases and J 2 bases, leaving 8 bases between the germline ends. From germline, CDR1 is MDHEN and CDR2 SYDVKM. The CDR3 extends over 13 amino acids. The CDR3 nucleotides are TGTGCCAGCAGTTTTCTAGTTACCTACGAGCAGTACTTC. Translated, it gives CASSFLVTYEQYF.

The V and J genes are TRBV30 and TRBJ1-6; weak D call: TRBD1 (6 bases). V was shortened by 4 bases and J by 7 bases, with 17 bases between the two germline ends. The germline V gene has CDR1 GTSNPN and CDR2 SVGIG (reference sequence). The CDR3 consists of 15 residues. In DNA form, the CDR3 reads TGTGCCTGGATTTCCCAGGGGACTAGGAATTCACCCCTCCACTTT. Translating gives CAWISQGTRNSPLHF.

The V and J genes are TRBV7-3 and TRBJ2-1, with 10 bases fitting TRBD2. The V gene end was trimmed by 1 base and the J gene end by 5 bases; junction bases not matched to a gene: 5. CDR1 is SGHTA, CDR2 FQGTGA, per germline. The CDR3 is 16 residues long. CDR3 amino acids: CASSLNPLAGNNEQFF. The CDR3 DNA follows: TGTGCCAGCAGCTTAAATCCACTAGCGGGGAACAATGAGCAGTTCTTC.

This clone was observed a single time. CDR3 bases: TGTGCCAGCAGTTTAACATCGGGCTCTGGAAACACCATATATTTT. This codes for CASSLTSGSGNTIYF. V usage is TRBV28 and J usage is TRBJ1-3; D remains unclear. Trimming pared 2 bases from V and 0 bases from J, leaving 8 bases between. From germline, CDR1 is MDHEN and CDR2 SYDVKM. There are 15 residues in the CDR3.

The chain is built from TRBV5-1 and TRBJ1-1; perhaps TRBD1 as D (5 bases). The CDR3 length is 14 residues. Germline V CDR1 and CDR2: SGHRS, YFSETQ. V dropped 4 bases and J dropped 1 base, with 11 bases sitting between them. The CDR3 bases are TGCGCCAGCAGCCGGGGGTCGGGGAACACTGAAGCTTTCTTT. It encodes CASSRGSGNTEAFF.

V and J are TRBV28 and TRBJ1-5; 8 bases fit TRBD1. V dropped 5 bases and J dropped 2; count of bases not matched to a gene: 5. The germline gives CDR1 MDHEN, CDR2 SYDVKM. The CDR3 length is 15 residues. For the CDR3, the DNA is TGTGCCAGCAGTCCTTCACAGGGGGGCAATCAGCCCCAGCATTTT. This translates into CASSPSQGGNQPQHF.

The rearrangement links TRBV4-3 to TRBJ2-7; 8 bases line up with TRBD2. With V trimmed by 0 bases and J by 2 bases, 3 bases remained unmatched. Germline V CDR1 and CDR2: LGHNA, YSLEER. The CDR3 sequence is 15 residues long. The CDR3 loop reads CASSQEAAGAYEQYF. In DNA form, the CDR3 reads TGCGCCAGCAGCCAAGAGGCAGCGGGAGCCTACGAGCAGTACTTC.

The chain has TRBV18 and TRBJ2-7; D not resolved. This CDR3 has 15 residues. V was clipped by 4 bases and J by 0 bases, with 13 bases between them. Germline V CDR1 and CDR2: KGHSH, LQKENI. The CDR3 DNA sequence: TGTGCCAGCTCACTGGGCCCTCCAGCCTCCTACGAGCAGTACTTC. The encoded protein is CASSLGPPASYEQYF.

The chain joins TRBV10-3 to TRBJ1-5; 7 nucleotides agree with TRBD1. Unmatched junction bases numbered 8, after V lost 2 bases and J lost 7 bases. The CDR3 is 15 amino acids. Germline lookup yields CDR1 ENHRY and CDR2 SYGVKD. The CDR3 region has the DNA TGTGCCATCAGTGAGCGGTCAGGGGGTCCACAGCCCCAGCATTTT. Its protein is CAISERSGGPQPQHF.

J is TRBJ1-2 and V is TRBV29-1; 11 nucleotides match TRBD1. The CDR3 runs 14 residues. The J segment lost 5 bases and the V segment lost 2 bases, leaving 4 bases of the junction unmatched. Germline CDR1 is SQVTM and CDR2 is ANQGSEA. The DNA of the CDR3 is TGCAGCGTTGAAAGGGACAGGGGGTTGTATGGCTACACCTTC. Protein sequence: CSVERDRGLYGYTF.

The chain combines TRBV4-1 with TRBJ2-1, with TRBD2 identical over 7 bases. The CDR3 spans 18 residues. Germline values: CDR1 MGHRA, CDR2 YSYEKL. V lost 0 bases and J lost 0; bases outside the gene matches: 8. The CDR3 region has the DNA TGCGCCAGCAGCCAAGATAGGAGCGGGATCTACTCCTACAATGAGCAGTTCTTC. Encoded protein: CASSQDRSGIYSYNEQFF.

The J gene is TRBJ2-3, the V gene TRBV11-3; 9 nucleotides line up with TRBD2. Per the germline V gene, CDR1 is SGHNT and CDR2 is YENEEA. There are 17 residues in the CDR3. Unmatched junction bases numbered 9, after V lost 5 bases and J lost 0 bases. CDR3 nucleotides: TGTGCCAGCAGCCGAGCACTTAGCGGGGGTAGCACAGATACGCAGTATTTT. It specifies CASSRALSGGSTDTQYF.

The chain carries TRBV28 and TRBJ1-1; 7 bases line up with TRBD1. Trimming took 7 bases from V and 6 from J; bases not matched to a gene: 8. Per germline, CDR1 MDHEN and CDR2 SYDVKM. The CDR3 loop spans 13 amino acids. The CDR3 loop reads CASTNNRGAEAFF. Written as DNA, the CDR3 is TGTGCCAGCACCAACAACAGGGGCGCTGAAGCTTTCTTT. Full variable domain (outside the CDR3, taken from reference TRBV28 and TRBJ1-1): DVKVTQSSRYLVKRTGEKVFLECVQDMDHENMFWYRQDPGLGLRLIYFSYDVKMKEKGDIPEGYSVSREKKERFSLILESASTNQTSMYLCASTNNRGAEAFFGQGTRLTVV.

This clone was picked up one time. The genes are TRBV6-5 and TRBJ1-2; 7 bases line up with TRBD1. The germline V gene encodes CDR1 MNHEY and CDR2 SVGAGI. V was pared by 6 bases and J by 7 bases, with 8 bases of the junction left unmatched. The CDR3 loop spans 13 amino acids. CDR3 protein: CASSTDRAGGYTF. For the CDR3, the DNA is TGTGCCAGCAGCACCGACAGGGCCGGTGGCTACACCTTC.

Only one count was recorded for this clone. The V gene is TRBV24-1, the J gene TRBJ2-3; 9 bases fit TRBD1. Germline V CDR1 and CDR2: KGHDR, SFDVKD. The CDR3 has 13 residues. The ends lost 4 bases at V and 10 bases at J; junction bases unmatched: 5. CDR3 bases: TGTGCCACCAGTGACCCGGGACAGGGTCCGCAGTATTTT. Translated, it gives CATSDPGQGPQYF.

For the CDR3, the DNA is TGTGCCAGTAGTATAAACCCAGCGGGAAACACCGGGGAGCTGTTTTTT. Translation: CASSINPAGNTGELFF. The chain has TRBV19 and TRBJ2-2, with 7 bases matching TRBD2. CDR1 is LNHDA and CDR2 is SQIVND in the germline V gene (reference sequence). Losses at the gene ends were 2 bases for V and 2 bases for J; bases not matched to a gene: 5. The CDR3 spans 16 residues.

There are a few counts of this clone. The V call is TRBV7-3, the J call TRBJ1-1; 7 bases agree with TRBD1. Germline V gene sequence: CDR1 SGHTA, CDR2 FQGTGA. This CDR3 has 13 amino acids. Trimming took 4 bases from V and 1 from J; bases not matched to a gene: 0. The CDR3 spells CASSSGGNTEAFF. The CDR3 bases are TGTGCCAGCAGCTCAGGGGGGAACACTGAAGCTTTCTTT.

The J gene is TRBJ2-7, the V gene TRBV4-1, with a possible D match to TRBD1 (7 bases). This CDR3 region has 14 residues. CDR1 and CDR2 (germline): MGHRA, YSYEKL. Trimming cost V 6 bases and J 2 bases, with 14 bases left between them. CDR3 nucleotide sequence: TGCGCCAGCAGGCGGCAGGGGGGCACCTACGAGCAGTACTTC. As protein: CASRRQGGTYEQYF.